This T cell receptor (beta chain) appears in the sequencing data of a study of human thymus T cells. Points from the study as a whole: Gene usage for V and J segments appeared biased in thymic and blood repertoires. There were highly overlapping thymic repertoires among unrelated individuals, as related research reported.

The table lists this clone with a count of one. Its antigen is undetermined. The CDR3 loop spans 16 amino acids. Trimming at V came to 0 bases and at J to 4 bases, leaving 7 bases not matched to a gene. Germline V gene lookup returns CDR1 SGDLS and CDR2 YYNGEE. Measured with immunoSEQ multiplex PCR; TCRdb has only the in-frame clones, and not every one. The sample includes tens of thousands of clones, approximately 97% of them seen just once. Thymic material originated from resections removed in the course of corrective heart surgery. Healthy Finnish infants having corrective surgery for congenital heart defects served as donors.

This rearrangement joins TRBV9 to TRBJ2-7; TRBD1 matches at 10 bases. The clonotype comes from a boy younger than two with a congenital heart defect but otherwise immunologically healthy. The source material was thymus tissue. The CDR3 here is CASSVDPDRGKYEQYF. DNA for the CDR3: TGTGCCAGCAGCGTAGACCCGGACAGGGGGAAGTACGAGCAGTACTTC.